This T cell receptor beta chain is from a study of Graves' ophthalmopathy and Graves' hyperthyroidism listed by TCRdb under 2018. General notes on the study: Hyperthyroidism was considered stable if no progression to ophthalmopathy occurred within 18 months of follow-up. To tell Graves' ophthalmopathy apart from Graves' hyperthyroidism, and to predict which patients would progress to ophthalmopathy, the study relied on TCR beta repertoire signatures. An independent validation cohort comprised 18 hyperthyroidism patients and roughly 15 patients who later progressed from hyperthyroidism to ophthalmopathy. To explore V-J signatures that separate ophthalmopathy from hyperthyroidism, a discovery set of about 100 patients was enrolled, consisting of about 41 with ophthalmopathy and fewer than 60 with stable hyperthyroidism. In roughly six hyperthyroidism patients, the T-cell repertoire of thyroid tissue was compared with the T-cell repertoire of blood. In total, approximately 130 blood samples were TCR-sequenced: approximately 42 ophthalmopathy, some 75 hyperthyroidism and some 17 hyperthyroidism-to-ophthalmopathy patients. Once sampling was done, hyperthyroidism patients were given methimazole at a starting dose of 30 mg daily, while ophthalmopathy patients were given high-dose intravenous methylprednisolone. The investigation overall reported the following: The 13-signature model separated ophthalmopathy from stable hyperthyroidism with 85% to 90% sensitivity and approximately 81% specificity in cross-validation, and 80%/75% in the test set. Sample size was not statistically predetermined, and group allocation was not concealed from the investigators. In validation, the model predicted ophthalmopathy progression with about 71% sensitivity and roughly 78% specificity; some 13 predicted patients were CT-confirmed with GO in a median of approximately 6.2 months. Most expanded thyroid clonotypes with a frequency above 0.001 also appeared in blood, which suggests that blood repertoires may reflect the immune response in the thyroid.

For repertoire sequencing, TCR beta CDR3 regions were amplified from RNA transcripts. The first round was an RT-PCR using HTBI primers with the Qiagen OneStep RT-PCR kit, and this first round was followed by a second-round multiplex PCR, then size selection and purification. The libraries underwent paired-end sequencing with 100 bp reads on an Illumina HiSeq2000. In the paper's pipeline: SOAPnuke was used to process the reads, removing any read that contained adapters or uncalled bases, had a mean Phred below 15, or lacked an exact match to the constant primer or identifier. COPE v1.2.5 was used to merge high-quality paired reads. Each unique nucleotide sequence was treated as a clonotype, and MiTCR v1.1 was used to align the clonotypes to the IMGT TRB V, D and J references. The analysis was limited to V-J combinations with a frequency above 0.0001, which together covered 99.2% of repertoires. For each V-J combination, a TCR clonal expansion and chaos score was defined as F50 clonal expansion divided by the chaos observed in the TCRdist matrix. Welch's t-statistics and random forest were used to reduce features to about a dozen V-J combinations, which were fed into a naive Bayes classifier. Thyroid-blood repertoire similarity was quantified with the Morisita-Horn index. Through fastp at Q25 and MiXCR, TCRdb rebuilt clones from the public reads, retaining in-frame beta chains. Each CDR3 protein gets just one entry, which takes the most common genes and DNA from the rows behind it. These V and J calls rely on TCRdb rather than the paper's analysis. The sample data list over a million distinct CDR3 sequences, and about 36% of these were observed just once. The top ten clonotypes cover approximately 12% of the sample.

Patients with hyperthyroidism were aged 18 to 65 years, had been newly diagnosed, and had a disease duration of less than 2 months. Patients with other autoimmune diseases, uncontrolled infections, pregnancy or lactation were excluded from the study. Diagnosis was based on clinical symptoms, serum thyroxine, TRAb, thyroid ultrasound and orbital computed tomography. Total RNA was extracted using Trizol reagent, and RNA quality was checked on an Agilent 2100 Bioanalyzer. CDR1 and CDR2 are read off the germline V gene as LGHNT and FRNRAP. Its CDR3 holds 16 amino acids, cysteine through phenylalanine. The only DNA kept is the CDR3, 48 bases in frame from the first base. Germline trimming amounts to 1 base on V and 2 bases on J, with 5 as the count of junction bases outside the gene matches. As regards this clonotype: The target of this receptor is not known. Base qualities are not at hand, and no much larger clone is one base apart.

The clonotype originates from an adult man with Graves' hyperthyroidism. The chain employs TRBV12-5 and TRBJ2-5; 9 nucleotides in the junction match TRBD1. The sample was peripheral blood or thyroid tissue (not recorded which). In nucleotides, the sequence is TGTGCTAGTGGTTTGGCAAACGACAGGGGGCAAGAGACCCAGTACTTC. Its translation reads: CASGLANDRGQETQYF.